The text below deals with one T cell receptor beta chain. Its target is unknown. Data came from immunoSEQ multiplex PCR; TCRdb stores just in-frame clones and leaves some out. The data hold some 110,000 clones, with about 93% observed a single time. This specimen belongs to a study of siplizumab effects on memory and regulatory T cells. Study-level results: Suppression by proliferating Tregs derived from siplizumab cultures was not verified.

The CDR3 contains 14 residues. Deletions cut 2 bases from V and 1 base from J, with 11 bases between. The V gene's germline CDR1 is GTSNPN and CDR2 SVGIG (reference sequence). The source material was CD4+ T cells sorted from blood. The receptor was derived from a human donor in good health. This chain uses TRBV30 with TRBJ1-1; no reliable D call. For the CDR3, the DNA is TGTGCCTGGAGTCCTTACAACGGGAACACTGAAGCTTTCTTT. As protein: CAWSPYNGNTEAFF. The complete variable domain, with remaining parts taken from reference TRBV30 and TRBJ1-1, reads SQTIHQWPATLVQPVGSPLSLECTVEGTSNPNLYWYRQAAGRGLQLLFYSVGIGQISSEVPQNLSASRPQDRQFILSSKKLLLSDSGFYLCAWSPYNGNTEAFFGQGTRLTVV.